These T cell receptor beta chains were read from a single sample in a study of T cells after yellow fever vaccination. TCRdb re-called the 5' RACE reads with MiXCR, one entry per CDR3 protein. The sample lists 40,000 to 55,000 distinct CDR3 sequences; 5% to 8.5% were seen once. Sequences were derived from CD8+ T cells not binding an NS4B(214-222) dextramer, sorted from PBMCs, sampled 35 to 50 days after the first yellow fever vaccination. The source is a man aged 18 to 29 who received the YFV17D yellow fever vaccine. The CDR3 runs from the conserved cysteine through the conserved F or W.

v_gene	len	j_gene	CDR3aa
TRBV19	13	TRBJ1-1	CASRTGGGTEAFF
TRBV13	15	TRBJ1-3	CASSTTGDSGNTIYF
TRBV12-3/TRBV12-4	12	TRBJ2-5	CASSLSTETQYF
TRBV12-3/TRBV12-4	16	TRBJ1-5	CASSPNGLGANQPQHF
TRBV9	11	TRBJ2-3	CASSPGDTQYF
TRBV11-3	14	TRBJ2-5	CASSLGGSTETQYF
TRBV5-1	16	TRBJ2-3	CASRFIRDSSTDTQYF
TRBV6-5	15	TRBJ1-2	CASSPADRVGYGYTF
TRBV4-3	13	TRBJ1-1	CASSHLLNTEAFF
TRBV4-1	16	TRBJ1-5	CASSQDTGGNNQPQHF
TRBV5-8	15	TRBJ2-1	CASSLSGGLPWEQFF
TRBV27	14	TRBJ1-3	CASSLRGSGNTIYF
TRBV9	15	TRBJ2-3	CASSVPGGNTDTQYF
TRBV5-4	16	TRBJ2-3	CASSSDRGRGADTQYF
TRBV18	16	TRBJ2-1	CASSRKAGGFYNEQFF
TRBV12-3/TRBV12-4	14	TRBJ1-5	CASGTGGSNQPQHF
TRBV6-5	17	TRBJ2-1	CASTPSGAIVPYNEQFF
TRBV12-3/TRBV12-4	15	TRBJ1-5	CASRGGQGAFQPQHF
TRBV9	14	TRBJ1-1	CASSAGQGETEAFF
TRBV7-2	17	TRBJ2-3	CASSLPGLLAGTDTQYF
TRBV20-1	13	TRBJ2-3	CSASRGLTDTQYF
TRBV11-2	16	TRBJ2-1	CASSYDGGQEYNEQFF
TRBV5-1	14	TRBJ2-3	CASSFERGTDTQYF
TRBV9	15	TRBJ2-1	CASSRQGDTYNEQFF
TRBV7-9	14	TRBJ2-5	CASSSRGNQETQYF
TRBV27	13	TRBJ1-1	CASAPLGDTEAFF
TRBV6-5	15	TRBJ1-2	CASSSGGGRGYGYTF
TRBV6-2/TRBV6-3	12	TRBJ2-5	CAATGADGTQYF
TRBV4-3	14	TRBJ1-1	CASSQDLGYTEAFF
TRBV12-3/TRBV12-4	15	TRBJ2-3	CASSLGLRDTDTQYF
TRBV7-3	16	TRBJ2-3	CASSPGAGGPADTQYF
TRBV20-1	16	TRBJ2-1	CCARDPSTSVPNEQFF
TRBV20-1	16	TRBJ2-3	CSAWGLAELSTDTQYF
TRBV5-4	14	TRBJ2-1	CASKTSGGANEQFF
TRBV5-5	14	TRBJ1-6	CASSRTGDNSPLHF
TRBV12-3/TRBV12-4	13	TRBJ2-3	CASSLTPWDTQYF
TRBV6-5	15	TRBJ2-1	CASKGQGASYNEQFF
TRBV25-1	13	TRBJ2-7	CASSANGQFGPYF
TRBV10-3	15	TRBJ2-7	CAISGTGDRTYEQYF
TRBV9	12	TRBJ2-1	CASSGGPTEQFF
TRBV5-1	17	TRBJ2-2	CASSGNRDRTYTGELFF
TRBV20-1	14	TRBJ2-5	CSATDGLDSETQYF
TRBV11-2	15	TRBJ2-3	CASSSRDRDTDTQYF
TRBV6-4	15	TRBJ1-1	CASKAQEEGAAEAFF
TRBV9	14	TRBJ2-7	CASSVGLATYEQYF
TRBV4-3	15	TRBJ2-1	CASSRGSGGNNEQFF
TRBV12-3/TRBV12-4	15	TRBJ2-2	CASSSRLGVAGELFF
TRBV2	12	TRBJ2-7	CASSRGSYEQYF
TRBV15	14	TRBJ2-4	CATSRLGGRDIQYF
TRBV19	15	TRBJ2-1	CASSIEVRGYNEQFF
TRBV27	13	TRBJ1-1	CASSFGLGTEAFF
TRBV12-3/TRBV12-4	13	TRBJ2-5	CASTRGPEETQYF
TRBV6-5	14	TRBJ2-7	CASSYRTGSFEQYF
TRBV2	13	TRBJ2-4	CASSGPGGNIQYF
TRBV3-1	13	TRBJ2-1	CASSQDPSDEQFF